The text below deals with one T cell receptor beta chain. The specificity of this receptor is unknown. Base quality data are lacking; no much larger clone is found one base away. The CDR3 covers 15 residues, taking in both the cysteine and the phenylalanine. CDR3 DNA is the only sequence kept; it has 45 bases, read in frame from the first base. The germline V gene yields SGHDN for CDR1 and FVKESK for CDR2. At the junction V is shortened by 1 base and J by 1 base, with 7 bases in between. The entry originates in a study of human T cells and chemical hapten exposure (dated by TCRdb to the early 2020s). Context from the whole study: For sensitization, 2% DPC in acetone was applied to a 2 cm by 2 cm area of upper inner arm skin. The mostly female patient cohort included alopecia areata with under or over 50% scalp involvement, alopecia totalis and alopecia universalis. This study followed changes in the peripheral blood TCR repertoire in vivo during primary and secondary sensitization of alopecia patients to the hapten diphenylcyclopropenone (DPC). Blood samples were taken from patients before sensitization (week 0) and then at 2, 6 and about 24 weeks after DPC sensitization. Patch testing on the upper back used Finn chambers containing 0.01% DPC, with scoring done after 6 days according to International Contact Dermatitis Research Group standards. Throughout the study period of around 24 weeks, patients also received therapeutic DPC doses to the scalp every week. Blood for TCR sequencing was provided by twenty-nine alopecia patients at one to four time points (pre-sensitization, 2, 6 and 24 weeks). Libraries were pooled for sequencing, and variation in per-sample TCR yields was attributed mainly to small differences in library volumes within the pool.

The method behind the library was RACE. The run used a NextSeq 500. Library preparation attached unique molecular identifiers to individual cDNA molecules for quantitative, reproducible TCR counting. Each blood RNA sample was used to sequence both TCR alpha and TCR beta chains. Processing in the source paper ran as follows. A median of around 96,000 TCRs per sample was observed, with a range of 23,224 to 690,600. The Decombinator software suite was used to annotate V, J and CDR3 in the TCR reads. For the PS versus PT1 abundance plots, all samples were subsampled to the same number of TCRs (28,000). Expanded TCRs were defined as absent before sensitization and observed at least eight times at the 2-week time point. The public reads were reprocessed in TCRdb via fastp at Q25 and MiXCR, keeping in-frame beta chains. Records with the same CDR3 protein are collapsed into one entry carrying the most frequent genes and DNA. Here the V and J calls rest on TCRdb's processing, not on the authors' analysis. The sample records more than 250,000 distinct CDR3 sequences, around 7% of which are singletons. The biggest ten clones account for more than 0.95% of the sample.

Taken with the paper, the label for time point translates to: pre-sensitization, week 0. The sample's treatment or condition label, in plain terms: therapeutic diphenylcyclopropenone sensitization with weekly scalp DPC. Blood at each patch-test visit was drawn before the patch test was applied. To be eligible, patients had to be aged 18 to 70, diagnosed with alopecia and judged suitable for DPC therapy, while pregnant patients were excluded. Total RNA was isolated from unfractionated whole blood collected in Tempus Blood RNA tubes. Here is what the overall study found, with its caveats: After repeated subsampling, the strength of the expansion versus patch-test correlation and the threshold at which it became significant changed. Expanded TCRs formed significantly more large CDR3 similarity clusters than pre-sensitization or healthy control sets, consistent with antigen-driven responses. A positive correlation was found between the number of PT1 expanded TCRs and patch test score, with significance reached at thresholds 8, 16 and 32 but not 4. Because all patients had alopecia, a presumed autoimmune disease, the immune response of the patients might differ from that of healthy individuals. DPC sensitization did not change how many TCRs were above 1 in 1000 frequency, and no evidence was found of alterations in global repertoire structure.

The chain employs TRBV14 and TRBJ2-2; the D segment could be TRBD1, given 5 matching bases. The clonotype was recovered from a man in his late teens or twenties with alopecia areata. Some clones in this sample may be carry-over from other donors' samples. Source: whole blood, taken in connection with sensitization to the hapten diphenylcyclopropenone (DPC). The nucleotide sequence is TGTGCCAGCAGCCAAGTCCAGGGGAACACCGGGGAGCTGTTTTTT. This codes for CASSQVQGNTGELFF.